A single sample is the source of the 17 T cell receptor beta chains below, sequenced in a study of cytomegalovirus exposure and HLA in healthy donors. The PCR made use of 60 Vbeta and 13 Jbeta primers. The table came from immunoSEQ multiplex PCR; TCRdb's copy has only in-frame clones and leaves some out. Of 70,000 to 90,000 clones listed, 75% are singletons. What was sequenced was PBMCs. The receptors were sampled from a man aged 35 to 55 in good health and CMV-seronegative.

The chain joins TRBV4-1 to TRBJ1-2, with D tentatively TRBD1 (6 bases). The CDR3 contains 15 residues. The germline CDR1 and CDR2 sequences are MGHRA and YSYEKL. V shed 1 base and J shed 3 bases, with 12 bases lying between them. The CDR3 DNA sequence: TGCGCCAGCAGCCAAGGGGGGGGCGCCGACTATGGCTACACCTTC. The encoded protein is CASSQGGGADYGYTF.

V usage is TRBV4-1 and J usage is TRBJ1-6, with D hard to call. Germline CDR1 is MGHRA and CDR2 is YSYEKL. This CDR3 is 16 amino acids long. V lost 1 base and J 3 bases, leaving 10 bases between the germline ends. The DNA of the CDR3 is TGCGCCAGCAGCCAAGGGCACAGCCTCTATAATTCACCCCTCCACTTT. Translating gives CASSQGHSLYNSPLHF.

This clone was recorded once. The chain uses TRBV6-6 and TRBJ2-1; weak D call: TRBD2 (5 bases). This CDR3 has 13 residues. The V end lost 4 bases, the J end lost 2 bases, and 6 bases lay between the germline ends. Germline V gene sequence: CDR1 MNHNY, CDR2 SVGAGI (reference sequence). CDR3 sequence: CASSSGAYNEQFF. Written as DNA, the CDR3 is TGTGCCAGCAGTTCCGGGGCCTACAATGAGCAGTTCTTC.

This chain uses TRBV6-1 with TRBJ2-5; 11 positions agree with TRBD1. The J call may be in error: the DNA end matches TRBJ2-7 better. Germline V CDR1 and CDR2: MNHNS, SASEGT. The CDR3 runs 15 residues. CDR3: CASRLDRGRSYEQYF. CDR3 bases: TGTGCCAGCAGACTGGACAGGGGGCGTTCTTACGAGCAGTACTTC.

The chain uses TRBV29-1 and TRBJ1-1; D possibly corresponds to TRBD1 (6 bases). The germline V gene has CDR1 SQVTM and CDR2 ANQGSEA. CDR3 length equals 15 residues. Trimming cost V 4 bases and J 1 base, with 16 bases left between them. The CDR3 reads CSVVSGQGTNTEAFF. CDR3 sequence (DNA): TGCAGCGTTGTATCCGGGCAGGGGACGAACACTGAAGCTTTCTTT.

V gene TRBV6-1 combines with J gene TRBJ2-7; 8 bases map to TRBD1. The CDR3 length is 14 residues. Germline V lookup: CDR1 MNHNS, CDR2 SASEGT. V trimming: 6 bases; J trimming: 3 bases; junction bases outside the gene matches: 7. This CDR3 reads CASRPGQDYYEQYF. The CDR3 DNA follows: TGTGCCAGCAGGCCGGGACAGGACTACTACGAGCAGTACTTC.

This clone was found a few times. The V gene is TRBV27, the J gene TRBJ2-7, with 8 bases that match TRBD1. Germline V gene sequence: CDR1 MNHEY, CDR2 SMNVEV (reference sequence). V was clipped by 2 bases and J by 5 bases; unmatched bases: 2. The CDR3 sequence is 13 residues long. The CDR3 DNA is TGTGCCAGCAGTTTAAGGACAGGGAACGAGCAGTACTTC. Its translation: CASSLRTGNEQYF.

The gene calls are TRBV7-9 and TRBJ2-3, with 10 bases aligning to TRBD2. CDR1 SEHNR and CDR2 FQNEAQ come from the germline V gene (reference sequence). The CDR3 loop spans 15 amino acids. V lost 2 bases to trimming and J lost 4 bases; unmatched junction nucleotides: 3. The CDR3, as DNA: TGTGCCAGCAGCTTATCCAGCGGGAGGGCAGATACGCAGTATTTT. Its translation: CASSLSSGRADTQYF.

This rearrangement joins TRBV7-6 to TRBJ1-1, with D maybe TRBD1 (6 bases). From germline, CDR1 is SGHVS and CDR2 FNYEAQ. The CDR3 loop spans 17 amino acids. Trimming shortened V by 1 base and J by 0 bases, and 15 bases separated the two germline ends. The CDR3 DNA sequence: TGTGCCAGCAGCTTAGTGGGAGGGGGGCAGATGAACACTGAAGCTTTCTTT. Residues: CASSLVGGGQMNTEAFF.

The chain recombines TRBV6-5 with TRBJ2-3, with D possibly matching TRBD2 (6 bases). Germline lookup yields CDR1 MNHEY and CDR2 SVGAGI. CDR3 length: 14 residues. Trimming shortened V by 4 bases and J by 1 base, and 9 bases separated the two germline ends. CDR3 nucleotides: TGTGCCAGCAGTTCTGAGCGGGGCACAGATACGCAGTATTTT. Protein product: CASSSERGTDTQYF.

The CDR3, as DNA: TGTGCCTGGAGAGGGACAGTGAATTCACCCCTCCACTTT. Translated, it gives CAWRGTVNSPLHF. The V and J genes are TRBV30 and TRBJ1-6, with 7 bases aligning to TRBD1. The CDR3 has 13 amino acids. V was clipped by 3 bases and J by 7 bases; unmatched bases: 3. CDR1 is GTSNPN, CDR2 SVGIG, per germline (reference sequence).

The rearrangement joins TRBV4-1 to TRBJ2-7; 10 bases line up with TRBD1. Germline assignment: CDR1 MGHRA and CDR2 YSYEKL. V was clipped by 2 bases and J by 5 bases; unmatched bases: 6. The CDR3 loop spans 15 amino acids. The CDR3 nucleotides read TGCGCCAGCAGCCAAACCGGGACAGGGGCCCACGAGCAGTACTTC. Protein product: CASSQTGTGAHEQYF.

This clone has just one count. This chain joins TRBV11-2 and TRBJ1-4; 7 nucleotides agree with TRBD1. Germline assignment: CDR1 SGHAT and CDR2 FQNNGV. CDR3 size: 17 residues. Trimming removed 2 bases from V and 8 bases from J; junction bases left unmatched: 14. The CDR3 nucleotides are TGTGCCAGCAGCTTAAATTACCCGGGACAGAGGAGGGAAAAACTGTTTTTT. Amino acid sequence: CASSLNYPGQRREKLFF.

The chain couples TRBV6-5 to TRBJ2-1, with D possibly TRBD2 on 5 matching bases. V was cut by 10 bases and J by 9 bases, with 25 bases left in between. Germline loops: CDR1 MNHEY, CDR2 SVGAGI. The CDR3 length is 15 residues. The CDR3 is CATSEDRRGGFEQFF. In nucleotides, the CDR3 is TGTGCCACCTCAGAGGACCGACGTGGCGGGTTTGAGCAGTTCTTC.

This chain links TRBV5-1 with TRBJ1-2; 10 bases map to TRBD1. This CDR3 has 14 amino acids. CDR1 SGHRS and CDR2 YFSETQ come from the germline V gene. The junction had 8 bases not matched to a gene; V was cut back by 4 bases and J by 8 bases. The CDR3: CASSPGQGMGGYTF. CDR3 coding DNA: TGCGCCAGCAGCCCGGGACAGGGGATGGGCGGCTACACCTTC.

The chain recombines TRBV5-4 with TRBJ2-5; 8 nucleotides align to TRBD1. The V gene's germline CDR1 is SGHNT and CDR2 YYREEE (reference sequence). CDR3 length: 14 amino acids. The V and J ends lost 2 bases and 4 bases, in that order; junction bases with no gene match: 4. The CDR3 coding sequence is TGTGCCAGCAGCTTCCAGGGGGCTACAGAGACCCAGTACTTC. The encoded protein is CASSFQGATETQYF.

This chain uses TRBV27 with TRBJ1-6; 9 bases match TRBD1. J was trimmed by 2 bases and V by 5 bases; bases with no gene match: 4. The germline CDR1 and CDR2 sequences are MNHEY and SMNVEV (reference sequence). This CDR3 has 16 amino acids. CDR3 sequence reads: CASSTGGLAYNSPLHF. CDR3 coding DNA: TGTGCCAGCAGTACAGGGGGCTTGGCCTATAATTCACCCCTCCACTTT.